These T cell receptor beta chains were read from a single sample in a study of T cell responses to AZD1222 COVID-19 vaccine. The protocol was immunoSEQ multiplex PCR, while the TCRdb copy is restricted to in-frame clones and leaves out a portion. Here the sample spans 75,000 to 100,000 clones, about nine tenths being singletons. This material consisted of peripheral blood, taken on day 0 of AZD1222 vaccination. These receptors all come from an adult in good health. The CDR3 runs from the conserved cysteine through the conserved F or W. Fields, in order: V gene, J gene, clone size, D gene, CDR3 DNA, CDR3 protein. D genes are given only for firm matches. Size tells how often a clone was seen (once, few, many) or the class of an expanded clone, and some rows leave it out.

>TRBV19|TRBJ2-6|NA|TRBD1
TGTGCCAGTAGGCCCGGACAGGCCTTTTCTGGGGCCAACGTCCTGACTTTC
CASRPGQAFSGANVLTF
>TRBV12-3/TRBV12-4|TRBJ2-2|NA|NA
TGTGCCAGCAGTCCCCTAGAGGCCGGGGAGCTGTTTTTT
CASSPLEAGELFF
>TRBV7-2|TRBJ2-7|NA|TRBD1
TGTGCCAGCAACGCATCCCCGACAGGGGGCGCCCACGAGCAGTACTTC
CASNASPTGGAHEQYF
>TRBV30|TRBJ2-1|NA|TRBD2
TGTGCCTGGACCAGACCGGGACTAGCGGGAGATGAGCAGTTCTTC
CAWTRPGLAGDEQFF
>TRBV27|TRBJ2-1|few|TRBD2
TGTGCCAGCAGTTTAACCCTCGGCGGGAGCTCCTACAATGAGCAGTTCTTC
CASSLTLGGSSYNEQFF
>TRBV6-1|TRBJ2-1|NA|TRBD2
TGTGCCAGCAGTGTCCACAGCGGGAGCTCCTACAATGAGCAGTTCTTC
CASSVHSGSSYNEQFF
>TRBV7-2|TRBJ2-7|NA|TRBD2
TGTGCCAGCAGCTTACGGGGAGGGAGCTCCTACGAGCAGTACTTC
CASSLRGGSSYEQYF
>TRBV7-2|TRBJ2-7|NA|NA
TGTGCCAGCAGCTTAGCGCCCAGCGGGTTCTGGGAGCAGTACTTC
CASSLAPSGFWEQYF
>TRBV27|TRBJ2-7|NA|NA
TGTGCCAGCAGTTTTTCCAGGTTGGGTTACGAGCAGTACTTC
CASSFSRLGYEQYF
>TRBV3-1/TRBV3-2|TRBJ2-2|NA|NA
TGTGCCAGCAGCCAAATATCAGTAGGGCCGAACACCGGGGAGCTGTTTTTT
CASSQISVGPNTGELFF
>TRBV7-2|TRBJ1-1|few|NA
TGTGCCAGCAGCATTACTGAGGGTACTGAAGCTTTCTTT
CASSITEGTEAFF
>TRBV28|TRBJ1-3|few|NA
TGTGCCAGCCGGGACGGGGGCCCTGGAAACACCATATATTTT
CASRDGGPGNTIYF
>TRBV5-1|TRBJ1-5|NA|TRBD1
TGCGCCAGCACCATACCCCGGGACAGCGATAGCAATCAGCCCCAGCATTTT
CASTIPRDSDSNQPQHF
>TRBV19|TRBJ2-7|NA|NA
TGTGCCAGTAGTATAGCACCGGACTCCTACGAGCAGTACTTC
CASSIAPDSYEQYF
>TRBV5-4|TRBJ2-5|NA|NA
TGTGCCAGCAGCTTTTTGGCAGGGGTTGAGACCCAGTACTTC
CASSFLAGVETQYF
>TRBV7-2|TRBJ2-7|NA|NA
TGTGCCAGCAGCTTAGTAGGGGGGGGCAACGAGCAGTACTTC
CASSLVGGGNEQYF
>TRBV18|TRBJ2-7|NA|TRBD1
TGTGCCAGCTCATCGGGACAGGGAGGCGAGCAGTACTTC
CASSSGQGGEQYF
>TRBV18|TRBJ2-6|NA|NA
TGTGCCAGCTCACCAACGGGCGCTGGGGCCAACGTCCTGACTTTC
CASSPTGAGANVLTF
>TRBV15|TRBJ1-1|NA|TRBD1
TGTGCCACCAGCAGCCGGGACAGGGCTTCCCGTGAAGCTTTCTTT
CATSSRDRASREAFF
>TRBV6-5|TRBJ1-3|NA|NA
TGTGCCAGCAGTTACTCCGCCGGCTCTGGAAACACCATATATTTT
CASSYSAGSGNTIYF
>TRBV27|TRBJ2-3|once|NA
TGTGCCAGCAATAGGGCGGGGGCCCGCACAGATACGCAGTATTTT
CASNRAGARTDTQYF
>TRBV28|TRBJ1-1|NA|NA
TGTGCCAGCAGTTACACTGAAGCTTTCTTT
CASSYTEAFF
>TRBV7-2|TRBJ2-3|once|NA
TGTGCCAGTACGACTCGTCGGGATACGCAGTATTTT
CASTTRRDTQYF
>TRBV7-3|TRBJ1-1|NA|NA
TGTGCCAGCAGCCCCCACGGCGGGAGAGGGACTGAAGCTTTCTTT
CASSPHGGRGTEAFF
>TRBV10-2|TRBJ2-1|NA|TRBD2
TGCGCCAGCAGTGATAAGACCGGGACCGACCGGGGGGATGAGCAGTTCTTC
CASSDKTGTDRGDEQFF
>TRBV28|TRBJ1-4|NA|TRBD1
TGTGCCAGCTACGAAGGGGGCCGAGGCGAAAAACTGTTTTTT
CASYEGGRGEKLFF
>TRBV27|TRBJ1-2|NA|TRBD1
TGTGCCAGCAGTTCCTCGGGACAGCTCTATGGCTACACCTTC
CASSSSGQLYGYTF
>TRBV19|TRBJ2-2|NA|NA
TGTGCCAGTAAAACAATGAACACCGGGGAGCTGTTTTTT
CASKTMNTGELFF
>TRBV4-1|TRBJ1-6|NA|NA
TGCGCCAGCAGCCAAGAGTCGGGCACGAGCTCCTATAATTCACCCCTCCACTTT
CASSQESGTSSYNSPLHF
>TRBV18|TRBJ2-7|NA|TRBD2
TGTGCCAGCGCATTGGTCCCTCGGGGGACTAGCGCTACCTACGAGCAGTACTTC
CASALVPRGTSATYEQYF
>TRBV21-1|TRBJ2-1|NA|NA
TGTGCCCCACATTCTAGCGGGGGGCTGGCCTACAATGAGCAGTTCTTC
CAPHSSGGLAYNEQFF
>TRBV19|TRBJ2-7|NA|NA
TGTGCCAGTAGTATCTTTGAGGGGGGGAGCTACGAGCAGTACTTC
CASSIFEGGSYEQYF
>TRBV28|TRBJ1-2|NA|NA
TGTGCCAGCAGCCTCACATCTACTAACTATGGCTACACCTTC
CASSLTSTNYGYTF
>TRBV23-1|TRBJ2-1|NA|TRBD1
TGCGCCAGCAGTCAATCCGGGGACAGGGTAACCTACAATGAGCAGTTCTTC
CASSQSGDRVTYNEQFF
>TRBV5-8|TRBJ1-2|NA|TRBD1
TGTGCCAGCAGCAAAGGGACAGATTGGTATGGCTACACCTTC
CASSKGTDWYGYTF
>TRBV7-2|TRBJ2-7|NA|TRBD1
TGTGCCAGCAGCTTAGCTAAGGGACAGGGGTTCAACGAGCAGTACTTC
CASSLAKGQGFNEQYF
>TRBV19|TRBJ1-4|NA|NA
TGTGCCAGTAGCCAGTTGGGGGAGAGTGAAAAACTGTTTTTT
CASSQLGESEKLFF
>TRBV6-5|TRBJ1-3|once|TRBD1
TGTGCCAGCAGAACTAGGGGGCCTGGAAACACCATATATTTT
CASRTRGPGNTIYF